This TCR beta chain was documented in a study of T cell responses to AZD1222 COVID-19 vaccine. This clone was detected once. Measured with immunoSEQ multiplex PCR; TCRdb has only the in-frame clones, and not every one. The sample lists some 64,000 clones, about 89% seen once, with more than 6% in the top ten. This TCR came from an adult who received the MenACWY meningococcal vaccine as a control. The sequencing here drew on peripheral blood, taken 28 days after the second dose of the MenACWY control vaccine.

The CDR3 DNA reads TGTGCCACCAGCAGTGACGGACCTCGACAGGGTCCTTTCTTT. Encoded protein: CATSSDGPRQGPFF. The genes are TRBV15 and TRBJ1-1; 7 bases agree with TRBD1. Losses at the gene ends were 3 bases for V and 12 bases for J; bases not matched to a gene: 13. The CDR3 covers 14 residues. Germline CDR1 and CDR2: LNHNV and YYDKDF (reference sequence).